This TCR beta chain was sequenced in a study of beta chain features in type 1 diabetes. Study conclusions and caveats: All four CD4+ subsets of Type 1 diabetes patients contained TCRB CDR3s that were moderately but significantly shorter. Insertions at VDJ junctions were less frequent in type 1 diabetes patients. These patients also deleted more nucleotides at the same junctions.

Concerning this clone itself: Its antigen remains unidentified.

CD45RO/CCR7/CD25/CD127/CD95/CD27 staining was used to isolate CD4+ naive, central memory, regulatory and stem cell-like memory cells by sorting. Germline CDR1 is LNHNV and CDR2 is YYDKDF (reference sequence). Between the trimmed V and J ends, which lost 0 bases and 6 bases, there was a span of 14 bases. The CDR3 length is 15 residues. The isolated RNA, all of it, was reverse transcribed, so expressed TCRB transcripts were what got sequenced. Assay: immunoSEQ multiplex PCR; the TCRdb copy retains only in-frame clones and omits some. The sample lists roughly 250,000 clones, about 20% occurring once. What was sequenced was naive CD4+ T cells from blood. The clonotype comes from a middle-aged woman with type 1 diabetes. The chain links TRBV15 to TRBJ1-1; D uncertain. In DNA, the CDR3 is TGTGCCACCAGCAGAGATGTCTTTAGAGTCGCTGAAGCTTTCTTT. This codes for CATSRDVFRVAEAFF.